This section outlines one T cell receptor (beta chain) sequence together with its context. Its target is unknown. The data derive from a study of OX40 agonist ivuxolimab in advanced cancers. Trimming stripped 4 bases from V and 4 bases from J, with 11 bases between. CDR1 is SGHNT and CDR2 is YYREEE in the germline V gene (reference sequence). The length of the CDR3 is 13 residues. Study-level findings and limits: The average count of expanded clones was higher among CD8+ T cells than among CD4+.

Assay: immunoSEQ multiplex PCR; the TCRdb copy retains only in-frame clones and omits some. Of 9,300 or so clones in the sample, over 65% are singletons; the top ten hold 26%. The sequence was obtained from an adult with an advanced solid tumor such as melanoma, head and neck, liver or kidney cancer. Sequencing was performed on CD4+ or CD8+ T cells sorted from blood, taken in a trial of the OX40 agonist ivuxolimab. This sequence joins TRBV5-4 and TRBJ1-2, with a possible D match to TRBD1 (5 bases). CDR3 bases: TGTGCCAGCAGCGCCAGGGACCTCTATGGCTACACCTTC. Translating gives CASSARDLYGYTF.